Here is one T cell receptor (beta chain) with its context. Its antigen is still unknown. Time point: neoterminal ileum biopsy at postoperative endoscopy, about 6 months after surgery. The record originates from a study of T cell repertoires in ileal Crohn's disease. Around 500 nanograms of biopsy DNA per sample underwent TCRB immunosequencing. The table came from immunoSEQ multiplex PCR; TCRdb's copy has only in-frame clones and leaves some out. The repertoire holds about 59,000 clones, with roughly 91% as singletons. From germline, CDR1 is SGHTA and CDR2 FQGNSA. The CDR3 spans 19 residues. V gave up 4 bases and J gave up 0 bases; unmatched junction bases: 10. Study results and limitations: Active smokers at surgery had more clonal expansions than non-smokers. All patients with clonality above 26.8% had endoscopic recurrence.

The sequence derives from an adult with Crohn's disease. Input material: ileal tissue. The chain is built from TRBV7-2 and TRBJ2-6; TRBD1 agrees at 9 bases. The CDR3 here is CASSSYRGPSTSGANVLTF. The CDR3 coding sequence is TGTGCCAGCAGCTCCTACAGGGGGCCGTCAACCTCTGGGGCCAACGTCCTGACTTTC.